Below, 16 T cell receptor beta chains from the same sample are listed, as sequenced in a study of Ad26.COV2.S vaccination and SARS-CoV-2 variants. The treatment here: around 19 received Ad26.COV2.S at low or high dose, single or two shots; 5 received placebo; per-sample allocation not given. The study sampled participants on day 63 after the first vaccine or placebo injection. Libraries were prepared by immunoSEQ multiplex PCR; TCRdb keeps only in-frame clonotypes and omits some of them. The table includes about 440,000 clones, 90% detected once. This specimen consisted of peripheral blood, obtained in a trial of Ad26.COV2.S vaccine versus placebo. Every receptor here comes from a person aged 18-65 years who received the Ad26.COV2.S COVID-19 vaccine or a placebo.

This chain joins TRBV7-8 and TRBJ2-7; 8 bases fit TRBD2. V was pared by 3 bases and J by 2 bases, with 3 bases of the junction left unmatched. The germline V gene encodes CDR1 SGHVS and CDR2 FQNEAQ. The CDR3 is 14 amino acids. The CDR3 here is CASSFRRGAYEQYF. CDR3 nucleotides: TGTGCCAGCAGCTTTAGGCGGGGGGCCTACGAGCAGTACTTC.

The chain uses TRBV30 and TRBJ2-5; the D is unclear. V was clipped by 0 bases and J by 0 bases, with 5 bases between them. The germline gives CDR1 GTSNPN, CDR2 SVGIG (reference sequence). The CDR3 runs 13 residues. The CDR3 loop reads CAWSVYYQETQYF. In DNA form, the CDR3 reads TGTGCCTGGAGTGTCTATTACCAAGAGACCCAGTACTTC.

The chain is built from TRBV11-2 and TRBJ2-3; 12 bases agree with TRBD2. Per germline, CDR1 SGHAT and CDR2 FQNNGV. The CDR3 is 16 residues long. V gave up 5 bases and J gave up 4 bases; unmatched junction bases: 7. The CDR3 DNA reads TGTGCCAGCAGCCTGACTAGCGGGAGAAGCTCAGATACGCAGTATTTT. This codes for CASSLTSGRSSDTQYF.

The genes are TRBV5-1 and TRBJ2-7; D not resolved. The CDR3 has 13 residues. Germline CDR1 and CDR2: SGHRS and YFSETQ. V was clipped by 0 bases and J by 4 bases, with 8 bases between them. The CDR3 loop is CASSLGEHYEQYF. The CDR3 region has the DNA TGCGCCAGCAGCTTGGGCGAACATTACGAGCAGTACTTC.

V gene TRBV24-1 combines with J gene TRBJ1-2; possible D gene TRBD1, 5 bases. From germline, CDR1 is KGHDR and CDR2 SFDVKD. The CDR3 is 13 residues long. Between the trimmed V and J ends, which lost 0 bases and 7 bases, there was a span of 8 bases. The CDR3 coding sequence is TGTGCCACCAGTGATTTGGGGACGAGTGGCTACACCTTC. This sequence encodes CATSDLGTSGYTF.

The chain joins TRBV7-5 to TRBJ2-1; no check of the table's D call, TRBD2, against the DNA was made. TRBV7-5 is a documented pseudogene. The CDR3 spans 18 residues. The CDR3 coding sequence is TGTGCCAGAAGCCCGACTAGCGGGATCCGTTGCTCCTACAATGAGCAGTTCTTC. Translated, it gives CARSPTSGIRCSYNEQFF.

The chain has TRBV7-2 and TRBJ2-1; a weak D match, TRBD1 (5 bases). The CDR3 extends over 13 amino acids. V lost 2 bases and J 9 bases, leaving 11 bases between the germline ends. Germline V gene data show CDR1 as SGHTA and CDR2 as FQGNSA. CDR3 DNA sequence: TGTGCCAGCAGCTTACAAGGGGCTGCTGAGCAGTTCTTC. Amino acid sequence: CASSLQGAAEQFF. The full variable domain, with the rest looked up from reference TRBV7-2 and TRBJ2-1, is GAGVSQSPSNKVTEKGKDVELRCDPISGHTALYWYRQSLGQGLEFLIYFQGNSAPDKSGLPSDRFSAERTGGSVSTLTIQRTQQEDSAVYLCASSLQGAAEQFFGPGTRLTVL.

The chain combines TRBV7-2 with TRBJ2-5; D might be TRBD2 (6 bases). The CDR3 consists of 15 residues. Germline loops: CDR1 SGHTA, CDR2 FQGNSA. Trimming pared 4 bases from V and 0 bases from J, leaving 12 bases between. CDR3 residues: CASSSAGLYQETQYF. For the CDR3, the DNA is TGTGCCAGCAGCTCCGCCGGACTATACCAAGAGACCCAGTACTTC.

The V and J genes are TRBV7-9 and TRBJ1-1, with D unclear. V gave up 1 base and J gave up 0 bases, with 6 bases separating them. From germline, CDR1 is SEHNR and CDR2 FQNEAQ (reference sequence). The CDR3 runs to 14 residues. The CDR3 DNA reads TGTGCCAGCAGCTTAGGTGCCTTGAACACTGAAGCTTTCTTT. Protein product: CASSLGALNTEAFF.

The V gene is TRBV5-6, the J gene TRBJ1-2, with unresolved D. The V and J ends lost 0 bases and 0 bases respectively, with 15 bases between them. CDR1 and CDR2 from the germline V gene are SGHDT and YYEEEE. The length of the CDR3 is 17 residues. CDR3 in amino acids: CASSLGVKGGTNYGYTF. The CDR3 nucleotides are TGTGCCAGCAGCTTGGGGGTCAAAGGCGGGACTAACTATGGCTACACCTTC.

V and J are TRBV6-5 and TRBJ2-7; D is tentatively TRBD1 or TRBD2 (5 bases each). This CDR3 region has 15 residues. V was clipped by 6 bases and J by 3 bases, with 18 bases between them. Germline V gives CDR1 MNHEY, CDR2 SVGAGI. This CDR3 reads CASSPDGTPSYEQYF. CDR3 bases: TGTGCCAGCAGCCCGGACGGGACCCCAAGCTACGAGCAGTACTTC.

This clone was observed a handful of times. The V gene is TRBV12-3 or TRBV12-4, the J gene TRBJ1-6; tentative D call: TRBD1 (6 bases). There are 13 residues in the CDR3. Trimming stripped 8 bases from V and 9 bases from J, with 14 bases between. The CDR3 DNA sequence: TGTGCCAGCTCTAGGGGGGTTGGTTCACCCCTCCACTTT. Its protein product is CASSRGVGSPLHF.

This rearrangement joins TRBV7-2 to TRBJ2-5; 10 bases are a match to TRBD1. Losses at the gene ends were 6 bases for V and 5 bases for J; bases not matched to a gene: 9. Germline values: CDR1 SGHTA, CDR2 FQGNSA. This CDR3 is built from 15 residues. CDR3 amino acids: CASRGDRGRGETQYF. Written as DNA, the CDR3 is TGTGCCAGCAGGGGCGACAGGGGGCGTGGGGAGACCCAGTACTTC.

The chain combines TRBV5-4 with TRBJ2-2; TRBD1 matches at 7 bases. Germline V CDR1 and CDR2: SGHNT, YYREEE (reference sequence). The trim removed 2 bases at V and 3 bases at J, leaving 7 bases unmatched. This CDR3 spans 16 amino acids. This chain's CDR3 is CASSFGRGQDTGELFF. The CDR3 nucleotides are TGTGCCAGCAGCTTTGGTAGGGGGCAGGACACCGGGGAGCTGTTTTTT.

The CDR3 nucleotides read TGTGCCAGCAGCCTGACTAGTCGTGGGACCCAGTACTTC. This encodes CASSLTSRGTQYF. The chain recombines TRBV7-3 with TRBJ2-5, with D perhaps TRBD2 (6 bases). The length of the CDR3 is 13 residues. In germline, CDR1 is SGHTA, CDR2 FQGTGA. Trimming removed 5 bases from V and 7 bases from J, with 14 bases in between.

The CDR3 sequence: CASNWEAVLSWEQYF. The DNA of the CDR3 is TGTGCCAGTAATTGGGAGGCAGTACTATCGTGGGAGCAGTACTTC. V usage is TRBV19 and J usage is TRBJ2-7; maybe TRBD2 (6 bases). V was cut by 7 bases and J by 7 bases, with 23 bases left in between. CDR3 length: 15 residues. CDR1 LNHDA and CDR2 SQIVND come from the germline V gene (reference sequence).